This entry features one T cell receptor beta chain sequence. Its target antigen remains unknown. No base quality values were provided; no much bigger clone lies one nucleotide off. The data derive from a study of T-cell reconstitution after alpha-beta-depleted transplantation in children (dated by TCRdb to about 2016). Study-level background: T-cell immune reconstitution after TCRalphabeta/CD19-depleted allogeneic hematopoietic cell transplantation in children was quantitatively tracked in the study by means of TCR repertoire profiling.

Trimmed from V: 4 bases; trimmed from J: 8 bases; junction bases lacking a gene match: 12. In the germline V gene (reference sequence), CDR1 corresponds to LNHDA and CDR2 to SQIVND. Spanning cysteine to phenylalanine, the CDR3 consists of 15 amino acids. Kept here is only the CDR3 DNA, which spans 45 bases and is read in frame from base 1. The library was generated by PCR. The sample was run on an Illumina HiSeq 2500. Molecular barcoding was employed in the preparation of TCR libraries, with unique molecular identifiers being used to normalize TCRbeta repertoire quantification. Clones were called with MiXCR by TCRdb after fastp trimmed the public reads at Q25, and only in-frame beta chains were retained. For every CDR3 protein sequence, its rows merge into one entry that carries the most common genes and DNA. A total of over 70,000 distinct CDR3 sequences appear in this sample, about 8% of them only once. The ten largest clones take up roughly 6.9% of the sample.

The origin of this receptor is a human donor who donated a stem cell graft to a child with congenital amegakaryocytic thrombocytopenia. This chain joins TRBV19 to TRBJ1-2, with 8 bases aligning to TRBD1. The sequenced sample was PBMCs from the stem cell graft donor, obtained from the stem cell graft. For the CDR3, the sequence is CASSTSSGTGGGYTF. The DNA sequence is TGTGCCAGTAGTACGTCCTCCGGGACAGGCGGGGGCTACACCTTC.